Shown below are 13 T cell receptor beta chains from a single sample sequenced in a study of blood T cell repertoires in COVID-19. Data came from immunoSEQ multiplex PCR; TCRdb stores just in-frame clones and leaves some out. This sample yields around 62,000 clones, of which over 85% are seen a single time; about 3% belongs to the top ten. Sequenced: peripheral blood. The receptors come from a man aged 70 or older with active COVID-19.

The chain's CDR3 is CASRTGGYEQYV. DNA for the CDR3: TGTGCCAGTCGTACAGGGGGGTACGAGCAGTACGTC. The J gene is TRBJ2-7, the V gene TRBV21-1; the listed D gene, TRBD1, was not tested against the DNA. TRBV21-1 is given as a pseudogene. The CDR3 sequence is 12 residues long.

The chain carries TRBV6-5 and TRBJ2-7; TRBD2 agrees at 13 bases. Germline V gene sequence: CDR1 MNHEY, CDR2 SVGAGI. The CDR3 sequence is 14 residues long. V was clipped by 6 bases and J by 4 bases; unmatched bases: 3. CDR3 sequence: CASRTTSGGYEQYV. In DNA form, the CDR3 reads TGTGCCAGCAGGACGACTAGCGGGGGGTACGAGCAGTACGTC.

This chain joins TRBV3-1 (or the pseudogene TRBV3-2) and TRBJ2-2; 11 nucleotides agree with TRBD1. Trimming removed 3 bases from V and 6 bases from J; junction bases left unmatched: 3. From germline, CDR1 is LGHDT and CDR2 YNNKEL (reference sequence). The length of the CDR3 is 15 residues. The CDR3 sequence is CASSHGTGGPGELFF. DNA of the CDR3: TGTGCCAGCAGCCATGGGACAGGGGGGCCCGGGGAGCTGTTTTTT.

Here the CDR3 DNA reads TGCAGCGTTGACCAGCGGGGGAGTGACGAGCAGTTCTTC. It encodes CSVDQRGSDEQFF. The chain employs TRBV29-1 and TRBJ2-1; TRBD2 matches 8 bases. V lost 3 bases to trimming and J lost 10 bases; unmatched junction nucleotides: 8. Germline V gives CDR1 SQVTM, CDR2 ANQGSEA. The CDR3 is made up of 13 amino acids.

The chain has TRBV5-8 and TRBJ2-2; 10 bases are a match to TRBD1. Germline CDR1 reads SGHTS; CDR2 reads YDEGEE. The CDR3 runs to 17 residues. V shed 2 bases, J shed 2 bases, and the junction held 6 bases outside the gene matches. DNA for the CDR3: TGTGCCAGCAGCTTTGAAGTGACAGGGGGCAACACCGGGGAGCTGTTTTTT. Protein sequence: CASSFEVTGGNTGELFF.

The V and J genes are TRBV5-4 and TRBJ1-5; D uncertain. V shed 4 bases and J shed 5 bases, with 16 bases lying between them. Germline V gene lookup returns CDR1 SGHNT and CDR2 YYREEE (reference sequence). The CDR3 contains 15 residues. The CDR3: CASSHGGREDQPQHF. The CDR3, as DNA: TGTGCCAGCAGCCACGGCGGGAGGGAGGATCAGCCCCAGCATTTT.

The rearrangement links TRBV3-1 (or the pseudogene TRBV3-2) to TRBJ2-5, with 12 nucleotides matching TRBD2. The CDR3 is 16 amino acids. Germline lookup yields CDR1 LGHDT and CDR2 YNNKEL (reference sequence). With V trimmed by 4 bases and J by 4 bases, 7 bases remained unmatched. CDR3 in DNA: TGTGCCAGCAGCCCTCTAGCGGGGGGGCTGAGAGAGACCCAGTACTTC. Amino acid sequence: CASSPLAGGLRETQYF.

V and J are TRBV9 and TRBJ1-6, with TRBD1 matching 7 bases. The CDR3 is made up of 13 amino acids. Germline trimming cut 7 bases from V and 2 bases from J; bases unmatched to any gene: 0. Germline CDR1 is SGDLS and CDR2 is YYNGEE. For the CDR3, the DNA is TGTGCCAGCGGACAGGCCTATAATTCACCCCTCCACTTT. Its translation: CASGQAYNSPLHF.

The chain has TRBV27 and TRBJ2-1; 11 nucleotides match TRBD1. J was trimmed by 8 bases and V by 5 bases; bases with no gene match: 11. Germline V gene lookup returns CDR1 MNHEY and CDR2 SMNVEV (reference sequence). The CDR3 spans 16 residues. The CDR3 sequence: CASSPSAGTGGHEQFF. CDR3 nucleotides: TGTGCCAGCAGTCCCTCAGCCGGGACAGGGGGGCATGAGCAGTTCTTC.

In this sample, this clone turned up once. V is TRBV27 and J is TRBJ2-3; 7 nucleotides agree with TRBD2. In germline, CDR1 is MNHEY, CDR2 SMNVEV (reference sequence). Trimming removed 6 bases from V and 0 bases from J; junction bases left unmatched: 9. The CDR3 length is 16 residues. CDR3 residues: CASSLGGWASTDTQYF. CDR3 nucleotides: TGTGCCAGCAGCCTGGGAGGGTGGGCTAGCACAGATACGCAGTATTTT.

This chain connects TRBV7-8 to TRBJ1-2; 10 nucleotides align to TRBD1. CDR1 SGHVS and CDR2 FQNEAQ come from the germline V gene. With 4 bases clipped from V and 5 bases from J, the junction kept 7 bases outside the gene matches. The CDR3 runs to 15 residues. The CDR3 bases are TGTGCCAGCAGCTCCCGGGACAGGGGAAATTATGGCTACACCTTC. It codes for CASSSRDRGNYGYTF.

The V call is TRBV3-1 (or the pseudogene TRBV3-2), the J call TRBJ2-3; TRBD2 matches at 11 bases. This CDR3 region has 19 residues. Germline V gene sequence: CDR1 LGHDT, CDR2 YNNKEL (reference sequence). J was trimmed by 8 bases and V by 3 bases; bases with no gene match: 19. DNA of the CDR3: TGTGCCAGCAGCCACCCTGCGGGGGGTAGCGGGGGGGAGTGGGTTACGCAGTATTTT. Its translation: CASSHPAGGSGGEWVTQYF.

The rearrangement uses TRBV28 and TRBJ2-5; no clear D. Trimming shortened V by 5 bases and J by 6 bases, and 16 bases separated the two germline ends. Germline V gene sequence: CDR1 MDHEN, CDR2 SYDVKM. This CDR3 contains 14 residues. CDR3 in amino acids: CASSPNTHPKTQYF. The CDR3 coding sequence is TGTGCCAGCAGTCCCAATACACACCCGAAGACCCAGTACTTC.